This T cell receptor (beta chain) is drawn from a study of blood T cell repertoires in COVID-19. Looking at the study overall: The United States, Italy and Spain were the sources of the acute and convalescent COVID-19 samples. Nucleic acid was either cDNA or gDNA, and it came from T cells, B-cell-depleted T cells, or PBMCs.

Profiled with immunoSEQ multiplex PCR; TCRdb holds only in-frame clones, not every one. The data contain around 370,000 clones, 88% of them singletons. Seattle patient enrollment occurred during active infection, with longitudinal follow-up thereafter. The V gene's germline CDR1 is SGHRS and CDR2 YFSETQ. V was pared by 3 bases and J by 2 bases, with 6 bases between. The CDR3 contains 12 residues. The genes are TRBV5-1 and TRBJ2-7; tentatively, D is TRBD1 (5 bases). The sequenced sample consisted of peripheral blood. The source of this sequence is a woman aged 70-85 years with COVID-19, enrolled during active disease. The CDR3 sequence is CASSSRAYEQYF. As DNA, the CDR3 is TGCGCCAGCAGCTCCAGGGCCTACGAGCAGTACTTC.